Below are 30 T cell receptor beta chains sequenced from a single sample in a study of OX40 agonist ivuxolimab in advanced cancers. The library was produced with the immunoSEQ multiplex PCR assay. The table comes from immuneACCESS by way of TCRdb, which keeps in-frame sequences with V and J called. Part of the clones is missing from these tables; in studies checked, under half for an unresolved V gene and the rest for unknown reasons. The sample has 75,000 to 100,000 clones on record, more than 85% of them singletons. The top ten constitute approximately 0.69% of the sample. Here the sequenced sample was CD4+ or CD8+ T cells sorted from blood, taken in a trial of the OX40 agonist ivuxolimab. The receptor set was obtained from an adult with an advanced solid tumor such as melanoma, head and neck, liver or kidney cancer.

This clone was counted a few times. The chain is built from TRBV18 and TRBJ2-2; no clear D. This CDR3 has 16 amino acids. V lost 4 bases to trimming and J lost 6 bases, with 18 bases between them. The V gene's germline CDR1 is KGHSH and CDR2 LQKENI. Here the CDR3 reads CASSQKNTAPAGELFF. CDR3 coding DNA: TGTGCCAGCTCACAGAAAAATACGGCGCCAGCCGGGGAGCTGTTTTTT.

The table lists this clone with a count of one. The rearrangement links TRBV15 to TRBJ1-3; no definite D call. The V and J ends lost 0 bases and 5 bases respectively, with 11 bases between them. The CDR3 extends over 15 amino acids. CDR1 LNHNV and CDR2 YYDKDF come from the germline V gene (reference sequence). In DNA form, the CDR3 reads TGTGCCACCAGCAGAGATGGGTTGACGCGAAACACCATATATTTT. Translating gives CATSRDGLTRNTIYF. The full variable domain, in which reference TRBV15 and TRBJ1-3 provide the parts outside the CDR3, is DAMVIQNPRYQVTQFGKPVTLSCSQTLNHNVMYWYQQKSSQAPKLLFHYYDKDFNNEADTPDNFQSRRPNTSFCFLDIRSPGLGDTAMYLCATSRDGLTRNTIYFGEGSWLTVV.

The chain combines TRBV29-1 with TRBJ2-1, with 9 bases identical to TRBD2. Germline V gene data show CDR1 as SQVTM and CDR2 as ANQGSEA. V gave up 4 bases and J gave up 9 bases; unmatched junction bases: 19. CDR3 size: 17 residues. The CDR3 region has the DNA TGCAGCGTTGGCGAGCGGGGGGATTGGGACAATCTGAGTGAGCAGTTCTTC. Its translation is CSVGERGDWDNLSEQFF.

The chain joins TRBV25-1 to TRBJ1-2, with D hard to call. The CDR3 length is 14 residues. Germline loops: CDR1 MGHDK, CDR2 SYGVNS. The germline V and J ends were trimmed by 0 bases and 4 bases, with 9 bases remaining between them. CDR3 DNA: TGTGCCAGCAGTGAATATGGGAGAACCTATGGCTACACCTTC. Amino acids: CASSEYGRTYGYTF.

J is TRBJ2-7 and V is TRBV7-2, with TRBD1 identical over 8 bases. There are 15 residues in the CDR3. CDR1 is SGHTA, CDR2 FQGNSA, per germline. V trimming: 4 bases; J trimming: 7 bases; junction bases outside the gene matches: 12. The CDR3 DNA reads TGTGCCAGCAGCTCCCAGGGGGCCCGGACGAAGGAGCAGTACTTC. It is translated as CASSSQGARTKEQYF.

This chain links TRBV10-3 with TRBJ2-3, with 11 bases that match TRBD2. Germline trimming cut 2 bases from V and 5 bases from J; bases unmatched to any gene: 3. The CDR3 has 15 amino acids. Per germline, CDR1 ENHRY and CDR2 SYGVKD. The CDR3 DNA reads TGTGCCATCAGTGAGACCGGGACTAGCGGAGATACGCAGTATTTT. It encodes CAISETGTSGDTQYF.

The chain combines TRBV29-1 with TRBJ2-3; 8 bases are shared with TRBD1. V gave up 1 base and J gave up 5 bases; unmatched junction bases: 2. The V gene's germline CDR1 is SQVTM and CDR2 ANQGSEA. There are 13 residues in the CDR3. The CDR3 coding sequence is TGCAGCGTTGAAGCAGGGGGCAAAGATACGCAGTATTTT. As protein: CSVEAGGKDTQYF.

The rearrangement links TRBV28 to TRBJ2-4, with unresolved D. V lost 5 bases, J lost 3 bases, and 14 bases lay in between. This CDR3 region has 15 residues. Germline V gene lookup returns CDR1 MDHEN and CDR2 SYDVKM. The DNA for the CDR3 is TGTGCCAGCAGTGCCATTGCCACCGGCAAAAACATTCAGTACTTC. Translated, it gives CASSAIATGKNIQYF.

This clone has only a few counts. One junction end does not reproduce the germline sequence, and a read error may be involved. The chain carries TRBV28 and TRBJ2-7, with 7 bases that match TRBD2. Germline CDR1 reads MDHEN; CDR2 reads SYDVKM. The CDR3 contains 15 residues. Here the CDR3 reads CATQADRGRARVSDF. The CDR3 DNA is TGTGCCACCCAAGCAGATCGGGGGAGGGCCCGGGTCTCAGACTTC.

The V gene is TRBV19, the J gene TRBJ2-7; D may be TRBD2 (6 bases). Germline V gives CDR1 LNHDA, CDR2 SQIVND (reference sequence). The germline V and J ends were trimmed by 2 bases and 0 bases, with 8 bases remaining between them. CDR3 length equals 14 residues. The CDR3 bases are TGTGCCAGTAGTATATGGGGGGTCTCCTACGAGCAGTACTTC. Translation: CASSIWGVSYEQYF.

The chain uses TRBV7-6 and TRBJ1-1, with D hard to call. This CDR3 comprises 13 residues. V was clipped by 1 base and J by 1 base, with 4 bases between them. Germline CDR1 and CDR2: SGHVS and FNYEAQ. CDR3 DNA sequence: TGTGCCAGCAGCTTAGGGCAGAACACTGAAGCTTTCTTT. Its protein product is CASSLGQNTEAFF.

This chain links TRBV5-1 with TRBJ2-3, with unresolved D. The CDR3 loop spans 14 amino acids. Looked up from germline, CDR1 is SGHRS and CDR2 is YFSETQ. V was clipped by 6 bases and J by 2 bases, with 13 bases between them. The CDR3 nucleotides are TGCGCCAGCACTTTTGGCGGACCCACAGATACGCAGTATTTT. This codes for CASTFGGPTDTQYF. Based on the CDR3 plus reference TRBV5-1 and TRBJ2-3, the full variable domain is KAGVTQTPRYLIKTRGQQVTLSCSPISGHRSVSWYQQTPGQGLQFLFEYFSETQRNKGNFPGRFSGRQFSNSRSEMNVSTLELGDSALYLCASTFGGPTDTQYFGPGTRLTVL.

J is TRBJ2-7 and V is TRBV18; 9 nucleotides line up with TRBD1. J was trimmed by 6 bases and V by 6 bases; bases with no gene match: 12. Germline CDR1 reads KGHSH; CDR2 reads LQKENI. The CDR3 has 15 residues. CDR3 in amino acids: CASSPFGQGNPEQYF. The CDR3 DNA reads TGTGCCAGCTCCCCCTTCGGACAGGGGAACCCCGAGCAGTACTTC.

The chain uses TRBV28 and TRBJ2-1, with TRBD2 matching over 10 bases. The V gene's germline CDR1 is MDHEN and CDR2 SYDVKM. The CDR3 has 15 residues. Unmatched junction bases numbered 5, after V lost 2 bases and J lost 7 bases. CDR3 nucleotide sequence: TGTGCCAGCAGTTTAGGCGCTAGCGGGAGTAATGAGCAGTTCTTC. Protein product: CASSLGASGSNEQFF.

CDR3 DNA sequence: TGTGCCAGCAGCGTGGACTCTAGCGGGAGGGGCACAGATACGCAGTATTTT. Translation: CASSVDSSGRGTDTQYF. This chain links TRBV9 with TRBJ2-3; 12 nucleotides match TRBD2. The CDR3 has 17 amino acids. Trimming cost V 2 bases and J 1 base; bases outside gene matches: 5. Germline V gene lookup returns CDR1 SGDLS and CDR2 YYNGEE.

The genes are TRBV19 and TRBJ2-3, with 8 positions matching TRBD2. The V gene end was trimmed by 6 bases and the J gene end by 1 base; junction bases not matched to a gene: 9. The CDR3 consists of 16 residues. Germline-derived CDR1 and CDR2 are LNHDA and SQIVND (reference sequence). CDR3 in amino acids: CASRDGSGKGTDTQYF. For the CDR3, the DNA is TGTGCCAGTAGGGATGGTAGCGGGAAGGGCACAGATACGCAGTATTTT.

The chain carries TRBV29-1 and TRBJ1-2; D possibly corresponds to TRBD1 (5 bases). Germline assignment: CDR1 SQVTM and CDR2 ANQGSEA. CDR3 length: 12 amino acids. V lost 4 bases to trimming and J lost 4 bases, with 10 bases between them. CDR3 sequence: CSVAGVGYGYTF. CDR3 coding DNA: TGCAGCGTTGCGGGGGTGGGCTATGGCTACACCTTC.

The rearrangement joins TRBV2 to TRBJ2-7; no clear D gene. The CDR3 runs to 12 residues. Trimming cost V 4 bases and J 9 bases, with 13 bases left between them. Germline CDR1 is SNHLY and CDR2 is FYNNEI. The CDR3 DNA is TGTGCCAGCAGTGGGACCGCAGGTGGGCAGTACTTC. Amino acid sequence: CASSGTAGGQYF.

V gene TRBV7-2 combines with J gene TRBJ2-4; D possibly corresponds to TRBD1 (5 bases). Per the germline V gene, CDR1 is SGHTA and CDR2 is FQGNSA. V shed 5 bases and J shed 2 bases, with 10 bases lying between them. The CDR3 length is 14 residues. The CDR3, as DNA: TGTGCCAGCAGCGATCGACAGTCCAAAAACATTCAGTACTTC. It translates to CASSDRQSKNIQYF.

The chain employs TRBV7-9 and TRBJ2-1, with 9 nucleotides matching TRBD2. The CDR3 is 14 residues long. The germline V gene has CDR1 SEHNR and CDR2 FQNEAQ (reference sequence). Trimming took 8 bases from V and 8 from J; bases not matched to a gene: 10. The CDR3 protein is CASSVGLASHEQFF. The CDR3 nucleotides are TGTGCCAGCTCAGTGGGACTAGCCTCCCATGAGCAGTTCTTC.

The J gene is TRBJ2-3, the V gene TRBV7-3; the D call may be TRBD1 or TRBD2 (7 bases each). The CDR3 has 14 residues. The ends were cut back, 5 bases at V and 6 bases at J, with 15 bases in the middle. Germline loops: CDR1 SGHTA, CDR2 FQGTGA. Here the CDR3 reads CASSPRQGGDTQYF. DNA of the CDR3: TGTGCCAGCAGCCCACGACAGGGAGGGGATACGCAGTATTTT.

This chain uses TRBV28 with TRBJ1-2; 7 bases line up with TRBD1. The CDR3 consists of 12 residues. V was clipped by 5 bases and J by 6 bases; unmatched bases: 3. Per germline, CDR1 MDHEN and CDR2 SYDVKM. CDR3 sequence (DNA): TGTGCCAGCAGTAAAGACAGGGATGGCTACACCTTC. Translation gives CASSKDRDGYTF.

V and J are TRBV4-2 and TRBJ2-7; tentatively, D is TRBD2 (6 bases). Germline V lookup: CDR1 LGHNA, CDR2 YNFKEQ. Between the trimmed V and J ends, which lost 1 base and 0 bases, there was a span of 10 bases. The CDR3 is 15 amino acids. CDR3 residues: CASSQVTRDSYEQYF. The CDR3 DNA reads as TGTGCCAGCAGCCAAGTCACGCGGGACTCCTACGAGCAGTACTTC.

This clone was recorded only once. This chain links TRBV30 with TRBJ1-4, with 7 positions matching TRBD1. The V gene end was trimmed by 2 bases and the J gene end by 3 bases; junction bases not matched to a gene: 6. This CDR3 region has 15 residues. Germline assignment: CDR1 GTSNPN and CDR2 SVGIG (reference sequence). The CDR3, as DNA: TGTGCCTGGAGTCCCCTCGGGACAGCTAATGAAAAACTGTTTTTT. Encoded protein: CAWSPLGTANEKLFF.

This clone was counted a single time. The J gene is TRBJ2-5, the V gene TRBV18; tentative D call: TRBD1 (5 bases). The CDR3 sequence is 15 residues long. Germline values: CDR1 KGHSH, CDR2 LQKENI. Trimming shortened V by 3 bases and J by 5 bases, and 16 bases separated the two germline ends. The CDR3 sequence is CASSPGKGPTETQYF. CDR3 DNA: TGTGCCAGCTCACCGGGCAAGGGGCCGACGGAGACCCAGTACTTC.

The V and J genes are TRBV6-1 and TRBJ2-3; 11 nucleotides match TRBD2. This CDR3 has 14 residues. Germline V lookup: CDR1 MNHNS, CDR2 SASEGT. Trimming cost V 7 bases and J 4 bases; bases outside gene matches: 4. CDR3 in amino acids: CASTGLAGPDTQYF. CDR3 coding DNA: TGTGCCAGCACTGGACTAGCGGGCCCAGATACGCAGTATTTT.

The rearrangement uses TRBV5-1 and TRBJ2-1; TRBD1 might be the D (6 bases). Germline values: CDR1 SGHRS, CDR2 YFSETQ. The CDR3 sequence is 13 residues long. V lost 4 bases and J 9 bases, leaving 14 bases between the germline ends. The CDR3 region is CASSQNREGEQFF. CDR3 nucleotide sequence: TGCGCCAGCAGCCAGAACAGGGAAGGTGAGCAGTTCTTC.

This chain uses TRBV7-9 with TRBJ1-1; tentatively, D is TRBD1 (6 bases). Trimming took 1 base from V and 6 from J, leaving 6 bases between them. This CDR3 is 12 amino acids long. Germline V gives CDR1 SEHNR, CDR2 FQNEAQ (reference sequence). The chain's CDR3 is CASSLGQAEAFF. CDR3 DNA: TGTGCCAGCAGCTTAGGACAGGCTGAAGCTTTCTTT.

J is TRBJ1-4 and V is TRBV4-2; 9 nucleotides agree with TRBD1. Trimming cost V 2 bases and J 7 bases; bases outside gene matches: 8. The CDR3 runs to 16 residues. Germline values: CDR1 LGHNA, CDR2 YNFKEQ. The CDR3, as DNA: TGTGCCAGCAGCCAAATACAGGGGGCCGGGACTGAAAAACTGTTTTTT. This encodes CASSQIQGAGTEKLFF.

V and J are TRBV4-2 and TRBJ2-3, with D tentatively TRBD2 (5 bases). The ends were cut back, 0 bases at V and 5 bases at J, with 18 bases in the middle. CDR1 LGHNA and CDR2 YNFKEQ come from the germline V gene. The CDR3 consists of 17 residues. CDR3: CASSQDPSVEVGDTQYF. CDR3 DNA sequence: TGTGCCAGCAGCCAAGATCCAAGCGTGGAGGTAGGAGATACGCAGTATTTT.